This T cell receptor (beta chain) was sequenced during a study of blood T cell repertoires in COVID-19. Germline loops: CDR1 SGHVS, CDR2 FQNEAQ. This CDR3 contains 16 residues. The V gene lost 5 bases and the J gene lost 9 bases, with 23 bases spanning the gap. Sequenced by immunoSEQ multiplex PCR; TCRdb stores in-frame clones only, minus some. The sample includes about 150,000 clones, approximately 78% of them seen just once. The genes are TRBV7-8 and TRBJ2-1; unclear D gene. Sequenced sample: peripheral blood. This clonotype was obtained from an elderly man with acute or convalescent COVID-19. CDR3 loop: CASSPLSPGQAGEQFF. The CDR3 bases are TGTGCCAGCAGCCCCCTGAGCCCTGGCCAGGCTGGTGAGCAGTTCTTC. The full variable domain, in which reference TRBV7-8 and TRBJ2-1 provide the parts outside the CDR3, is GAGVSQSPRYKVAKRGQDVALRCDPISGHVSLFWYQQALGQGPEFLTYFQNEAQLDKSGLPSDRFFAERPEGSVSTLKIQRTQQEDSAVYLCASSPLSPGQAGEQFFGPGTRLTVL.